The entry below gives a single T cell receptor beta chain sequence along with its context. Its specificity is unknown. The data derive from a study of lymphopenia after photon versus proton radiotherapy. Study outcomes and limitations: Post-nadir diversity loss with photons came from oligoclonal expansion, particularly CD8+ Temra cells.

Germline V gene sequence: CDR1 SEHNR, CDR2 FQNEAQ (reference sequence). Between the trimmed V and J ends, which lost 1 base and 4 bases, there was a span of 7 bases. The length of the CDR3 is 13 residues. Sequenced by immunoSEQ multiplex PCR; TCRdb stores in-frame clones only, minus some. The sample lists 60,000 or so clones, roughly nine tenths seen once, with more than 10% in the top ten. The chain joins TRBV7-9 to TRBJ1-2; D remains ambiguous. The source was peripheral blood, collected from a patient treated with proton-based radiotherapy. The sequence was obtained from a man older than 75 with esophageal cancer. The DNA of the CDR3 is TGTGCCAGCAGCTTAGAAGGAATCTATGGCTACACCTTC. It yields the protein CASSLEGIYGYTF.